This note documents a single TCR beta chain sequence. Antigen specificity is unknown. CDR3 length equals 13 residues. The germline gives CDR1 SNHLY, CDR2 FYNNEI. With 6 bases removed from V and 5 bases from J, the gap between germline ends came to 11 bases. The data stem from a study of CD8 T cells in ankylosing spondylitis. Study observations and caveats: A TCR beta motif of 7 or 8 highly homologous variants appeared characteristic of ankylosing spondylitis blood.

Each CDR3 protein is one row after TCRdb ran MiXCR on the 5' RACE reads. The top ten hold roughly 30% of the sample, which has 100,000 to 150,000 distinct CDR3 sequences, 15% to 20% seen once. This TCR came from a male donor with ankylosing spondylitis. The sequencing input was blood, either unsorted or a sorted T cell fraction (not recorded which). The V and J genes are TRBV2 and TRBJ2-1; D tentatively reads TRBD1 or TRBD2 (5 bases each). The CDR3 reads CASRGEPDNEQFF. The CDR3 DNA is TGTGCCAGCAGGGGGGAACCGGACAATGAGCAGTTCTTC.